A single sample gave rise to the 3 T cell receptor beta chains below, sequenced in a study of T cell changes during pregnancy in multiple sclerosis. Profiling relied on immunoSEQ multiplex PCR, and the TCRdb table lists in-frame clones only, not all of them. The repertoire holds almost 65,000 clones, with about 92% as singletons. Sequences were derived from peripheral blood, sampled in the first trimester of pregnancy. These receptors all stem from a female donor with multiple sclerosis, enrolled in a pregnancy study.

The chain carries TRBV6-6 and TRBJ2-7, with 7 bases fitting TRBD2. Germline loops: CDR1 MNHNY, CDR2 SVGAGI (reference sequence). V was clipped by 6 bases and J by 5 bases; unmatched bases: 16. The CDR3 runs to 16 residues. The chain's CDR3 is CASSQQRTSYNDEQYF. The CDR3 region has the DNA TGTGCCAGCAGCCAACAAAGGACTAGTTATAACGACGAGCAGTACTTC.

DNA for the CDR3: TGTGCCAGCAGTAGGCAGCGACCGAGCACAGATACGCAGTATTTT. It translates to CASSRQRPSTDTQYF. The chain uses TRBV25-1 and TRBJ2-3, with no clear D. The germline V and J ends were trimmed by 5 bases and 0 bases, with 12 bases remaining between them. The CDR3 spans 15 residues. Germline assignment: CDR1 MGHDK and CDR2 SYGVNS.

A note on this clone: One end of the junction is discordant with germline, which a read error may explain. The chain recombines TRBV7-7 with TRBJ2-2; D may be TRBD1 (5 bases). The CDR3 has 15 residues. CDR1 and CDR2 from the germline V gene are SSHAT and FNYEAQ (reference sequence). The CDR3 spells CASSLTTVNTGELFF. The CDR3 DNA follows: TGTGCTAGCAGCTTAACGACAGTGAACACCGGGGAGCTGTTTTTT.